One sample yielded the 15 T cell receptor beta chains listed below, sequenced in a study of T cells in Graves' hyperthyroidism and ophthalmopathy. Amplified TCR beta CDR3 regions came from RNA transcripts. A set of HTBI primers served as the primers for a first-round RT-PCR of the TCR CDR3. TCRdb re-analysed the multiplex PCR reads in MiXCR, keeping a single row per CDR3 protein. Of 200,000 to 250,000 distinct CDR3 sequences detected, roughly 15% appear once; the ten largest clones hold 28%. The sequenced material came from blood. All receptors derive from a young woman with Graves' ophthalmopathy.

This clonotype was seen once. The chain's CDR3 is CASTGLHEQFF. The CDR3 nucleotides are TGTGCCAGCACTGGACTTCATGAGCAGTTCTTC. V gene TRBV25-1 combines with J gene TRBJ2-1, with a possible D match to TRBD2 (5 bases). Looked up from germline, CDR1 is MGHDK and CDR2 is SYGVNS. Trimming took off 7 bases at V and 8 bases at J, with 9 bases between the two ends. CDR3 length equals 11 residues.

This clonotype has ten or more counts. The chain carries TRBV15 and TRBJ1-4, with 7 bases identical to TRBD1. Looked up from germline, CDR1 is LNHNV and CDR2 is YYDKDF (reference sequence). Trimming cost V 1 base and J 8 bases; bases outside gene matches: 7. The CDR3 runs 15 residues. The CDR3 sequence is CATSRVDRDGEKLFF. The CDR3 DNA sequence: TGTGCCACCAGCAGAGTCGACAGGGATGGGGAAAAACTGTTTTTT.

The sample holds many counts of this clonotype. This chain joins TRBV7-6 and TRBJ1-1, with D hard to call. V lost 5 bases, J lost 1 base, and 14 bases lay in between. This CDR3 comprises 15 residues. Per germline, CDR1 SGHVS and CDR2 FNYEAQ. The CDR3: CASSAGVGGNTEAFF. CDR3 nucleotide sequence: TGTGCCAGCAGCGCCGGGGTGGGAGGGAACACTGAAGCTTTCTTT.

The chain recombines TRBV18 with TRBJ2-2, with 10 positions matching TRBD1. The V and J ends lost 1 base and 6 bases, in that order; junction bases with no gene match: 8. The CDR3 runs to 17 residues. CDR1 and CDR2 from the germline V gene are KGHSH and LQKENI. The CDR3, as DNA: TGTGCCAGCTCACCACTCGGGGGACAGGGGATTTCCGGGGAGCTGTTTTTT. As protein: CASSPLGGQGISGELFF.

This clonotype was counted at least ten times. V usage is TRBV7-9 and J usage is TRBJ1-2; D gene unclear. From germline, CDR1 is SEHNR and CDR2 FQNEAQ (reference sequence). This CDR3 has 12 residues. V lost 3 bases and J 6 bases, leaving 8 bases between the germline ends. The CDR3 region has the DNA TGTGCCAGCAGCTTCCCGGCGGATGGCTACACCTTC. Protein product: CASSFPADGYTF.

This clonotype was detected a few times. This chain connects TRBV20-1 to TRBJ1-4, with D unclear. Trimming removed 3 bases from V and 1 base from J, with 12 bases in between. The CDR3 spans 15 residues. From germline, CDR1 is DFQATT and CDR2 SNEGSKA (reference sequence). CDR3 nucleotides: TGCAGTGCTAGGACACCAGGTCTAACTAATGAAAAACTGTTTTTT. Its translation is CSARTPGLTNEKLFF.

This clonotype was recorded many times. The J gene is TRBJ2-3, the V gene TRBV20-1, with D perhaps matching TRBD1 (6 bases). V was trimmed by 6 bases and J by 4 bases, leaving 17 bases between them. Germline CDR1 is DFQATT and CDR2 is SNEGSKA (reference sequence). This CDR3 is 14 amino acids long. Here the CDR3 reads CSALTQGTADTQYF. Written as DNA, the CDR3 is TGCAGTGCGCTCACTCAGGGGACGGCAGATACGCAGTATTTT.

V and J are TRBV5-1 and TRBJ2-5; 7 nucleotides match TRBD1. V gave up 4 bases and J gave up 1 base; unmatched junction bases: 7. Germline values: CDR1 SGHRS, CDR2 YFSETQ. CDR3 size: 15 residues. The CDR3 is CASSIQTGIQETQYF. The DNA of the CDR3 is TGCGCCAGCAGCATCCAGACAGGGATCCAAGAGACCCAGTACTTC. The entire variable domain, with the rest obtained from reference TRBV5-1 and TRBJ2-5, is as follows: KAGVTQTPRYLIKTRGQQVTLSCSPISGHRSVSWYQQTPGQGLQFLFEYFSETQRNKGNFPGRFSGRQFSNSRSEMNVSTLELGDSALYLCASSIQTGIQETQYFGPGTRLLVL.

This clonotype was counted many times. The rearrangement links TRBV6-1 to TRBJ1-1, with TRBD1 matching over 12 bases. The V gene's germline CDR1 is MNHNS and CDR2 SASEGT. V gave up 5 bases and J gave up 2 bases; unmatched junction bases: 6. This CDR3 comprises 16 residues. CDR3 DNA: TGTGCCAGCAGTAACCCGGGACAGGGGGCAAACACTGAAGCTTTCTTT. The encoded protein is CASSNPGQGANTEAFF.

This clonotype was found many times. CDR3 sequence (DNA): TGTGCCAGCCAAAATCAATCGACTGGAAACACCATATATTTT. It is translated as CASQNQSTGNTIYF. The chain has TRBV12-3 or TRBV12-4 and TRBJ1-3; D is unclear. V was trimmed by 8 bases and J by 2 bases, leaving 13 bases between them. CDR3 length equals 14 residues.

This clonotype appeared many times. The V call is TRBV10-2, the J call TRBJ1-2; weak D call: TRBD1 (6 bases). Germline V CDR1 and CDR2: WSHSY, SAAADI. Trimming cost V 2 bases and J 4 bases, with 8 bases left between them. This CDR3 has 13 residues. The CDR3 reads CASSEQGLYGYTF. CDR3 DNA: TGCGCCAGCAGTGAGCAGGGGCTCTATGGCTACACCTTC.

This clonotype was seen more than once but under ten times. The V call is TRBV24-1, the J call TRBJ1-2; a possible D gene is TRBD1 (6 bases). Germline V gene data show CDR1 as KGHDR and CDR2 as SFDVKD. CDR3 size: 12 residues. The germline V and J ends were trimmed by 1 base and 12 bases, with 11 bases remaining between them. The CDR3 is CATSDFTGTHTF. The CDR3 nucleotides read TGTGCCACCAGTGATTTTACCGGGACACACACCTTC.

There are many counts of this clonotype. The CDR3 loop reads CASSPGGTNSPLHF. CDR3 nucleotide sequence: TGTGCCAGCAGTCCTGGGGGGACGAATTCACCCCTCCACTTT. This sequence joins TRBV28 and TRBJ1-6; tentative D call: TRBD1 (5 bases). The CDR3 totals 14 residues. Per germline, CDR1 MDHEN and CDR2 SYDVKM. V was shortened by 5 bases and J by 7 bases, with 12 bases between the two germline ends. Using reference TRBV28 and TRBJ1-6 for the parts outside the CDR3, the full variable domain is DVKVTQSSRYLVKRTGEKVFLECVQDMDHENMFWYRQDPGLGLRLIYFSYDVKMKEKGDIPEGYSVSREKKERFSLILESASTNQTSMYLCASSPGGTNSPLHFGNGTRLTVT.

This clonotype was counted many times. This sequence joins TRBV10-3 and TRBJ1-1; no definite D call. This CDR3 has 14 amino acids. CDR1 ENHRY and CDR2 SYGVKD come from the germline V gene. The V end lost 7 bases, the J end lost 1 base, and 13 bases lay between the germline ends. CDR3 sequence (DNA): TGTGCCATCACCCCCCGGTGGGAGAACACTGAAGCTTTCTTT. This gives the protein CAITPRWENTEAFF.

This clonotype was detected ten times or more. The rearrangement joins TRBV6-2 or TRBV6-3 to TRBJ2-1; D is undetermined. CDR3 length: 19 residues. The germline V gene has CDR1 MNHEY and CDR2 SVGEGT. Trimming pared 4 bases from V and 0 bases from J, leaving 22 bases between. CDR3 region: CASSSPGRRGPSSYNEQFF. The CDR3, as DNA: TGTGCCAGCAGTTCCCCCGGTCGGCGTGGACCTAGCTCCTACAATGAGCAGTTCTTC.